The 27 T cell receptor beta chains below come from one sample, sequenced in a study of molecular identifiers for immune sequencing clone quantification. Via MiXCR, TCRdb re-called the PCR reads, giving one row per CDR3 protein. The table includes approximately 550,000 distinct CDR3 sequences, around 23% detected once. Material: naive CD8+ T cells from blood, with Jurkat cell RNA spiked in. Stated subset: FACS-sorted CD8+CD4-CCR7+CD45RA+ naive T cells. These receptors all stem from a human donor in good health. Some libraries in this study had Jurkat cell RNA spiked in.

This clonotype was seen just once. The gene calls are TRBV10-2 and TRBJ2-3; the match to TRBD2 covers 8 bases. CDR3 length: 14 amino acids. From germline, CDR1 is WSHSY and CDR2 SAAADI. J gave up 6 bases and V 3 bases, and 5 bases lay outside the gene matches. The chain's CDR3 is CASSDGGVWDTQYF. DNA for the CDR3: TGCGCCAGCAGTGACGGGGGGGTCTGGGATACGCAGTATTTT.

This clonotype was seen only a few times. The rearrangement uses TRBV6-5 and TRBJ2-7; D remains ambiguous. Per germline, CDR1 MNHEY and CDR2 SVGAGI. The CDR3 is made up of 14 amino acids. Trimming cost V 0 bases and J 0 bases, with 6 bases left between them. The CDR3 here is CASSYSSSSYEQYF. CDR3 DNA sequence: TGTGCCAGCAGTTACTCTTCCAGCTCCTACGAGCAGTACTTC.

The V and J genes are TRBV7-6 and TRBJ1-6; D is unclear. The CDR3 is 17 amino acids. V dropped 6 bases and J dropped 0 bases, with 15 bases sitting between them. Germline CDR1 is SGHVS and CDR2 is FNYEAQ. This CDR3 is CASSSSPSRSYNSPLHF. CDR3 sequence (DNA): TGTGCCAGCAGTTCATCCCCGAGCCGCTCCTATAATTCACCCCTCCACTTT.

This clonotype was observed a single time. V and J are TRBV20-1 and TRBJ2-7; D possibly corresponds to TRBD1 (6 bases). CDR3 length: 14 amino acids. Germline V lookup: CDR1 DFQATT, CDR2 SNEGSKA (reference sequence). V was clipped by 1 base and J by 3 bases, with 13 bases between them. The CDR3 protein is CSARVPQGGYEQYF. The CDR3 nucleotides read TGCAGTGCTAGAGTTCCACAGGGTGGCTACGAGCAGTACTTC.

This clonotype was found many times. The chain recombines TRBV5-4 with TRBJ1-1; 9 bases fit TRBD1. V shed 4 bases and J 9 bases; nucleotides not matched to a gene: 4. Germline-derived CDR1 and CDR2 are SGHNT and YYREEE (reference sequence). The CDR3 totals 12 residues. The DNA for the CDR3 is TGTGCCAGCAGCCCGGGGACAGGGAAAGCTTTCTTT. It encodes CASSPGTGKAFF.

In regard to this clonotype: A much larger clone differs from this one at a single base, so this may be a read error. CDR3 in amino acids: CASSQARETQYF. CDR3 nucleotide sequence: TGCGCCAGCAGCCAAGCTCGAGAGACCCAGTACTTC. V and J are TRBV4-1 and TRBJ2-5, with no clear D. In germline, CDR1 is MGHRA, CDR2 YSYEKL. The CDR3 extends over 12 amino acids. V lost 1 base, J lost 4 bases, and 4 bases lay in between.

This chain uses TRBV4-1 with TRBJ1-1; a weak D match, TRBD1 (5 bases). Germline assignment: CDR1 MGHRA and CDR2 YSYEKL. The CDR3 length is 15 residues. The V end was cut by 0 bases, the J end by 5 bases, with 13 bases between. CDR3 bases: TGCGCCAGCAGCCAAGATGGAAGGGGTAGGACTGAAGCTTTCTTT. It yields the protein CASSQDGRGRTEAFF.

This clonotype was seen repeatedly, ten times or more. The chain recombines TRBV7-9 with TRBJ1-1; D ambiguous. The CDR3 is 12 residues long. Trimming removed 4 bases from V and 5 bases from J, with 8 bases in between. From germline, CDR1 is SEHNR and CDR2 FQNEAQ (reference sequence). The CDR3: CASSSLRTEAFF. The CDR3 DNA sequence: TGTGCCAGCAGCTCCTTAAGGACTGAAGCTTTCTTT.

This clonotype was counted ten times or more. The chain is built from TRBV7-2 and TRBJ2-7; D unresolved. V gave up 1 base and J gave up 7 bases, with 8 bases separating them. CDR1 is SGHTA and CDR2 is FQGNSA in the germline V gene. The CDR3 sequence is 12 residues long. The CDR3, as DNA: TGTGCCAGCAGCTTAGGCGCGGTTGAGCAGTACTTC. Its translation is CASSLGAVEQYF.

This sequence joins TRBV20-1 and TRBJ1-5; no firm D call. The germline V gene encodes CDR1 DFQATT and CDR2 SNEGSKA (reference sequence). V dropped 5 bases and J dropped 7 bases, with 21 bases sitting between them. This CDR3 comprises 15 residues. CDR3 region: CSAEYGPSEDQPQHF. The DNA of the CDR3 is TGCAGTGCTGAGTACGGGCCTTCTGAAGACCAGCCCCAGCATTTT.

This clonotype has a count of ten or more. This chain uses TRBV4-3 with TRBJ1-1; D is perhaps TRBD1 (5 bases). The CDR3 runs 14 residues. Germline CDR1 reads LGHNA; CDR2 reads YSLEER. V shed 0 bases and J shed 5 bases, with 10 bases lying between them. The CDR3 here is CASSQDSRGTEAFF. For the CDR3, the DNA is TGCGCCAGCAGCCAAGATTCACGGGGGACTGAAGCTTTCTTT.

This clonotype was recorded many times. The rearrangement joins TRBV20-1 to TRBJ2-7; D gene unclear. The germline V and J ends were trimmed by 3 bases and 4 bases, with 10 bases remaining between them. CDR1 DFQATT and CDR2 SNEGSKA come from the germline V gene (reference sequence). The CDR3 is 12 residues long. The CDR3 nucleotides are TGCAGTGCTAGTGGGGTTGGGTACGAGCAGTACTTC. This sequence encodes CSASGVGYEQYF.

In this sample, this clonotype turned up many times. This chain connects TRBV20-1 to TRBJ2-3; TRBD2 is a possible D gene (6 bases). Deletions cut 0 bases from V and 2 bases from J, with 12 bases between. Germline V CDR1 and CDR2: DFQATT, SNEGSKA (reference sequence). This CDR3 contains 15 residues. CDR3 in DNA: TGCAGTGCTAGAGACCTAGCGCAGATCACAGATACGCAGTATTTT. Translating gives CSARDLAQITDTQYF.

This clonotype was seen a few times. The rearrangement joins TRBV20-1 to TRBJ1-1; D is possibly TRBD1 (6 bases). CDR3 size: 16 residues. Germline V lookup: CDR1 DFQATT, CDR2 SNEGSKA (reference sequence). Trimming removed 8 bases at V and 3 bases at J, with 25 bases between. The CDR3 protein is CSPNGPRVQGHTEAFF. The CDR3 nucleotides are TGCAGTCCTAACGGCCCCCGCGTTCAGGGGCACACTGAAGCTTTCTTT.

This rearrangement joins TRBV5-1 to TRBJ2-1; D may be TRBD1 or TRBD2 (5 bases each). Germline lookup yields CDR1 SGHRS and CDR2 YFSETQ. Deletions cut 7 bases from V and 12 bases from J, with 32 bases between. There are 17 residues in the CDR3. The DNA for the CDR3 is TGCGCCAGCTGCACCGGGACCAAGACCCCTATCCATGGTTCGCAGTTCTTC. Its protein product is CASCTGTKTPIHGSQFF.

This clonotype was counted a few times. The CDR3 DNA follows: TGTGCCAGCAGTTTCGGTCAGGGGAGCTATGGCTACACCTTC. This sequence encodes CASSFGQGSYGYTF. The genes are TRBV28 and TRBJ1-2; TRBD1 might be the D (6 bases). CDR1 and CDR2 (germline): MDHEN, SYDVKM. V shed 3 bases and J shed 4 bases, with 12 bases lying between them. The CDR3 loop spans 14 amino acids.

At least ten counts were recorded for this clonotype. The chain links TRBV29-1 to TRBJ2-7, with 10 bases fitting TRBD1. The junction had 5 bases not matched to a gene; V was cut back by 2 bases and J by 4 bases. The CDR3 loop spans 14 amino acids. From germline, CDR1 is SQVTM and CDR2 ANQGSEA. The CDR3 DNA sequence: TGCAGCGTTGAAACCGGGACAGGGGATTACGAGCAGTACTTC. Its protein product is CSVETGTGDYEQYF.

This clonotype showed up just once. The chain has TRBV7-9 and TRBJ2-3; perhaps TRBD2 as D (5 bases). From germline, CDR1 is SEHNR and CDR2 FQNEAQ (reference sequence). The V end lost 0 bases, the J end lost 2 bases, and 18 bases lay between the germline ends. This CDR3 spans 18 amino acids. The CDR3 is CASSLAAGGRANTDTQYF. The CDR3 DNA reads TGTGCCAGCAGCTTAGCCGCCGGAGGACGGGCGAACACAGATACGCAGTATTTT.

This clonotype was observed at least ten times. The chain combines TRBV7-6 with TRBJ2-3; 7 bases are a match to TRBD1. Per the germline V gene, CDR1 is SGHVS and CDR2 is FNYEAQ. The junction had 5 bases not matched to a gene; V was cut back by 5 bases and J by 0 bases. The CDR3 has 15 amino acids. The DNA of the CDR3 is TGTGCCAGCAGCCACAGGGGATACAGCACAGATACGCAGTATTTT. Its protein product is CASSHRGYSTDTQYF.

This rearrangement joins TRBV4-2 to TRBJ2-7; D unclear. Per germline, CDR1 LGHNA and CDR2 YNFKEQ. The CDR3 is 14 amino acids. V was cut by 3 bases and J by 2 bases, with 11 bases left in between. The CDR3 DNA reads TGTGCCAGCAGCCAGGTAATGGCCGCCTACGAGCAGTACTTC. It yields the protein CASSQVMAAYEQYF.

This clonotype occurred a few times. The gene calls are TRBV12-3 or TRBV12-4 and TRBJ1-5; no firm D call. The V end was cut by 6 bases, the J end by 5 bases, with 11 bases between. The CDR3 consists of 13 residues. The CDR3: CASSKGSYQPQHF. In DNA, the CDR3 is TGTGCCAGCAGCAAAGGCAGTTATCAGCCCCAGCATTTT.

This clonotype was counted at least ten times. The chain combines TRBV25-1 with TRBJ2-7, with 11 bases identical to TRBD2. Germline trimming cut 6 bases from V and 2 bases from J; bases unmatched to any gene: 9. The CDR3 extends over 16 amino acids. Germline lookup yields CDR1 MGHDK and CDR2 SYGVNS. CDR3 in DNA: TGTGCCAGCAGAAAACTCCCACTAGCGGGAGCCTACGAGCAGTACTTC. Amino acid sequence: CASRKLPLAGAYEQYF.

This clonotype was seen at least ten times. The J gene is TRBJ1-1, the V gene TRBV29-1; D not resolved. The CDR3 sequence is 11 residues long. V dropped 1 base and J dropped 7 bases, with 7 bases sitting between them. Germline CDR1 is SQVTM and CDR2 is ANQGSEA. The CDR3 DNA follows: TGCAGCGTTGAAGTCCCGGGTGAAGCTTTCTTT. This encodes CSVEVPGEAFF.

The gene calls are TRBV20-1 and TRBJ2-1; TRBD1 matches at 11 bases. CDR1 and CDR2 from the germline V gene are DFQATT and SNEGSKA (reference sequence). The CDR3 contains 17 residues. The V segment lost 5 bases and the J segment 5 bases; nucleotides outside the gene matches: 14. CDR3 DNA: TGCAGTGCTGGAGGACAGGGGGCCACCAGACCCAACAATGAGCAGTTCTTC. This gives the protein CSAGGQGATRPNNEQFF.

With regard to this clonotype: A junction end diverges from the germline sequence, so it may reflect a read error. Written as DNA, the CDR3 is TGTGCCAGTACCACAGGGGGCCCGCCCCCGCATTTT. This codes for CASTTGGPPPHF. V usage is TRBV6-6 and J usage is TRBJ1-5, with 9 bases identical to TRBD1. Germline loops: CDR1 MNHNY, CDR2 SVGAGI (reference sequence). The CDR3 extends over 12 amino acids.

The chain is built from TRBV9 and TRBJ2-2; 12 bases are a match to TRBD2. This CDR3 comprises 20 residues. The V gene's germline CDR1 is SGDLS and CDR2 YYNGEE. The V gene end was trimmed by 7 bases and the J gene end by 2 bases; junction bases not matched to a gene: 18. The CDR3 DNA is TGTGCCAGCGGGACTAGCGGGCACCAATACCCACCCAAAAACACCGGGGAGCTGTTTTTT. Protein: CASGTSGHQYPPKNTGELFF.

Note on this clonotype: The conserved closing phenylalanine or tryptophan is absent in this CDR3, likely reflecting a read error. The CDR3 loop is CASSWAVSCEQYL. DNA for the CDR3: TGTGCCAGCAGTTGGGCCGTCTCCTGCGAGCAGTACCTC. V is TRBV28 and J is TRBJ2-7; D unclear. This CDR3 region has 13 residues. Per germline, CDR1 MDHEN and CDR2 SYDVKM.